This TCR beta chain stems from a study of post-analysis software for immune sequencing data. Unique molecular identifiers were present in the TCR beta cDNA libraries. A single record per CDR3 protein comes from TCRdb applying MiXCR to the PCR reads. The data contain about 260,000 distinct CDR3 sequences, about 40% of them seen just once; the ten biggest clones take up under 5.5%. Overall study findings and caveats: Patients showed TRBV5-6, TRBV5-1 and TRBV20-1 among a few TRBV segments more frequent than in controls.

Worth noting for this clonotype: Its antigen remains unknown.

The length of the CDR3 is 16 residues. V was pared by 4 bases and J by 7 bases, with 17 bases between. Germline CDR1 reads KGHSH; CDR2 reads LQKENI. The sequenced sample was blood. This receptor was identified in a girl aged 5 to 17 with multiple sclerosis. J is TRBJ1-6 and V is TRBV18; D may be TRBD1 (6 bases). For the CDR3, the DNA is TGTGCCAGCTCACTCACAGGGAACGGGGAGAATTCACCCCTCCACTTT. It encodes CASSLTGNGENSPLHF.